The 14 T cell receptor beta chains listed next were all sequenced from one sample in a study of human T cells and chemical hapten exposure. In TCRdb, the RACE reads were re-called with MiXCR into one record per CDR3 protein. The data contain tens of thousands of distinct CDR3 sequences, 8.5% to 10% of them singletons. Time point described: pre-sensitization, week 0. Treatment indicated: therapeutic diphenylcyclopropenone sensitization with weekly scalp DPC. The sample consisted of whole blood, taken in connection with sensitization to the hapten diphenylcyclopropenone (DPC). The receptors were sampled from a woman in her 40s with alopecia areata. Some clones in this sample may be carry-over from other donors' samples.

This clonotype has at least ten counts. The CDR3 region is CASKTGGRTDTQYF. CDR3 sequence (DNA): TGTGCCAGCAAAACAGGGGGTAGGACAGATACGCAGTATTTT. The gene calls are TRBV2 and TRBJ2-3; the match to TRBD1 covers 8 bases. This CDR3 has 14 residues. CDR1 is SNHLY and CDR2 is FYNNEI in the germline V gene. Trimming took 7 bases from V and 3 from J; bases not matched to a gene: 6.

This clonotype has a count of ten or more. The gene calls are TRBV6-6 and TRBJ1-2, with a weak D call TRBD1 (5 bases). V gave up 5 bases and J gave up 7 bases, with 14 bases separating them. Looked up from germline, CDR1 is MNHNY and CDR2 is SVGAGI (reference sequence). CDR3 size: 13 residues. The CDR3 DNA sequence: TGTGCCAGCAGTACGGTGCAGACAGCTGGCTACACCTTC. It yields the protein CASSTVQTAGYTF.

This chain uses TRBV19 with TRBJ2-1, with 11 bases aligning to TRBD2. The V and J ends lost 5 bases and 3 bases, in that order; junction bases with no gene match: 9. The CDR3 is made up of 17 amino acids. Germline assignment: CDR1 LNHDA and CDR2 SQIVND (reference sequence). The CDR3 region has the DNA TGTGCCAGTAGTCCGGGACTAGCGGAGCCAGTCTACAATGAGCAGTTCTTC. The encoded protein is CASSPGLAEPVYNEQFF.

This clonotype was seen ten or more times. The chain is built from TRBV2 and TRBJ1-1; perhaps TRBD1 as D (6 bases). Per germline, CDR1 SNHLY and CDR2 FYNNEI. V was trimmed by 1 base and J by 0 bases, leaving 15 bases between them. The CDR3 consists of 17 residues. The CDR3 is CASSEGRYGGMNTEAFF. CDR3 bases: TGTGCCAGCAGTGAAGGGAGGTACGGGGGCATGAACACTGAAGCTTTCTTT.

This clonotype came up many times. This chain uses TRBV6-1 with TRBJ2-5; D unclear. V was trimmed by 11 bases and J by 1 base, leaving 14 bases between them. Germline V gene lookup returns CDR1 MNHNS and CDR2 SASEGT. CDR3 length: 13 residues. This chain's CDR3 is CALRAATQETQYF. CDR3 DNA sequence: TGTGCCCTCCGGGCAGCTACCCAAGAGACCCAGTACTTC.

This sequence joins TRBV3-1 and TRBJ1-6; 9 positions match TRBD1. CDR1 is LGHDT, CDR2 YNNKEL, per germline (reference sequence). Germline trimming cut 1 base from V and 9 bases from J; bases unmatched to any gene: 7. The CDR3 is 16 residues long. The DNA of the CDR3 is TGTGCCAGCAGCCAAGCGGTTTGGGACAGGGTTTCACCCCTCCACTTT. It translates to CASSQAVWDRVSPLHF.

This chain uses TRBV2 with TRBJ1-5; D is ambiguous. Per the germline V gene, CDR1 is SNHLY and CDR2 is FYNNEI. V lost 6 bases and J 5 bases, leaving 14 bases between the germline ends. This CDR3 comprises 14 residues. The CDR3 DNA follows: TGTGCCAGCAGCGGATTACTGGAGTATCAGCCCCAGCATTTT. This codes for CASSGLLEYQPQHF.

This clonotype was seen at least ten times. V usage is TRBV6-5 and J usage is TRBJ2-1, with TRBD1 matching 7 bases. The germline gives CDR1 MNHEY, CDR2 SVGAGI. This CDR3 is 15 amino acids long. The ends lost 7 bases at V and 1 base at J; junction bases unmatched: 7. The CDR3 loop is CASKRGQPSYNEQFF. The CDR3 DNA follows: TGTGCCAGCAAAAGGGGACAGCCTTCCTACAATGAGCAGTTCTTC.

This clonotype has a single count. The V call is TRBV29-1, the J call TRBJ2-5; no clear D. Trimming cost V 4 bases and J 3 bases, with 9 bases left between them. Germline-derived CDR1 and CDR2 are SQVTM and ANQGSEA. The CDR3 loop spans 12 amino acids. CDR3 in DNA: TGCAGCGTTGCTGCACCCAAAGAGACCCAGTACTTC. It translates to CSVAAPKETQYF.

This clonotype appeared many times. The chain combines TRBV7-6 with TRBJ1-4; D possibly corresponds to TRBD1 (5 bases). Germline CDR1 reads SGHVS; CDR2 reads FNYEAQ. The CDR3 runs to 15 residues. The V end lost 3 bases, the J end lost 4 bases, and 12 bases lay between the germline ends. The CDR3 here is CASSFLPGVNEKLFF. In DNA form, the CDR3 reads TGTGCCAGCAGCTTCCTCCCGGGGGTTAATGAAAAACTGTTTTTT.

The table lists this clonotype with many counts. The chain couples TRBV2 to TRBJ1-2, with D hard to call. Germline V gene sequence: CDR1 SNHLY, CDR2 FYNNEI. The CDR3 contains 15 residues. Trimming removed 11 bases at V and 0 bases at J, with 19 bases between. CDR3 nucleotides: TGTGCCCAGAATGGAGCCGACACCCCTAACTATGGCTACACCTTC. Amino acids: CAQNGADTPNYGYTF.

The J gene is TRBJ2-5, the V gene TRBV2; D call uncertain. The CDR3 runs 12 residues. The V gene's germline CDR1 is SNHLY and CDR2 FYNNEI. Trimming took off 0 bases at V and 5 bases at J, with 4 bases between the two ends. The DNA of the CDR3 is TGTGCCAGCAGTGAAGCGCCGGAGACCCAGTACTTC. Encoded protein: CASSEAPETQYF. Supplemented by reference TRBV2 and TRBJ2-5, the full variable domain reads EPEVTQTPSHQVTQMGQEVILRCVPISNHLYFYWYRQILGQKVEFLVSFYNNEISEKSEIFDDQFSVERPDGSNFTLKIRSTKLEDSAMYFCASSEAPETQYFGPGTRLLVL.

This clonotype was detected ten times or more. V gene TRBV29-1 combines with J gene TRBJ2-7; TRBD2 might be the D (6 bases). CDR1 and CDR2 (germline): SQVTM, ANQGSEA. There are 13 residues in the CDR3. V lost 2 bases to trimming and J lost 0 bases, with 8 bases between them. CDR3 loop: CSVETTSSYEQYF. For the CDR3, the DNA is TGCAGCGTTGAAACGACTAGCTCCTACGAGCAGTACTTC.

The table lists this clonotype with many counts. This chain uses TRBV6-2 or TRBV6-3 with TRBJ2-2; the D gene is possibly TRBD2 (5 bases). Looked up from germline, CDR1 is MNHEY and CDR2 is SVGEGT. V shed 7 bases and J shed 3 bases, with 9 bases lying between them. This CDR3 is 13 amino acids long. The DNA of the CDR3 is TGTGCCAGCAAACGGGGTGACACCGGGGAGCTGTTTTTT. Residues: CASKRGDTGELFF.